These T cell receptor beta chains were read from a single sample in a study of cytomegalovirus exposure and HLA in healthy donors. Generated by immunoSEQ multiplex PCR, the TCRdb table keeps only in-frame clones and is missing some. The data contain about 84,000 clones, approximately 90% of them singletons. Input material: PBMCs. These receptors all come from a man in his late teens or twenties in good health and CMV-seronegative. CDR3s include the opening cysteine and the closing phenylalanine or tryptophan. Each record gives: V gene, J gene, CDR3 protein.

TRBV4-2	.	CASSPGTSGSYEQYF
TRBV27	TRBJ2-7	CASSPSPSGSEQYF
TRBV4-2	TRBJ2-2	CASSQGLQFTGELFF
TRBV6-5	TRBJ2-5	CASSYSRGGAMYF
TRBV19	TRBJ1-5	CASSIDSSNQPQHF
TRBV7-6	TRBJ1-2	CASSSSGGANYGYTF
TRBV9	TRBJ1-4	CASSGTGNSEKLFF
TRBV7-2	TRBJ2-3	CASSLAGGPGDTQYF
TRBV6-5	TRBJ2-7	CASSYRGFGGEQYF
TRBV19	TRBJ2-3	CASTSLGGTSDTQYF
TRBV5-6	.	CASSLWGGPYEQYF
TRBV5-1	TRBJ2-7	CASSLGGTAYEQYF
TRBV7-9	TRBJ1-3	CASRHRAGNTIYF
TRBV29-1	TRBJ2-3	CSVADRAQGTQYF
TRBV5-1	TRBJ2-1	CASRGGSDSYNEQFF
TRBV19	TRBJ2-7	CASSNTPGYEQYF
TRBV23-1	TRBJ2-3	CASSRRNGGTSGDTQYF
TRBV7-8	TRBJ2-1	CASSLGGLAGGQRPFF
TRBV6-5	TRBJ1-3	CASRNVDSSGNTIYF
TRBV5-1	TRBJ1-2	CASSESQGAYGYTF
TRBV4-1	TRBJ2-3	CASSQAGLAGGADTQYF
TRBV28	TRBJ1-3	CASTTGTSGNTIYF
TRBV19	TRBJ2-1	CASSRTGVVSYNEQFF
TRBV5-4	TRBJ1-3	CASSLGHLTGTTGNTIYF